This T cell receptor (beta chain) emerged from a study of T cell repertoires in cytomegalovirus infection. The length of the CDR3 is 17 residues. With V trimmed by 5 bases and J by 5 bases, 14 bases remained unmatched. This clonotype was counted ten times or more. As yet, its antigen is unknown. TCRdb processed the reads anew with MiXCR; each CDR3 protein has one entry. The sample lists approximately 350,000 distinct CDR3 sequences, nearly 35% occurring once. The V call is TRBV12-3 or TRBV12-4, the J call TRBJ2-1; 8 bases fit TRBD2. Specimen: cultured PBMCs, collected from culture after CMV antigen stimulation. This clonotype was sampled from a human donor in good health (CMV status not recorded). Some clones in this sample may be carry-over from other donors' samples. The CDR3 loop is CASSTARLATLNNEQFF. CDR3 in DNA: TGTGCCAGCAGTACAGCCCGACTAGCGACTCTAAACAATGAGCAGTTCTTC.